This passage covers 17 T cell receptor beta chains from one sample sequenced in a study of CD8 T cells in ankylosing spondylitis. Findings of the study overall: The study identified a TCR beta motif of eight highly homologous variants that appeared characteristic of ankylosing spondylitis blood.

Each CDR3 protein gets one entry after TCRdb re-called the 5' RACE reads with MiXCR. Of 800,000 to 900,000 distinct CDR3 sequences listed, around 11% are singletons. Their antigen targets remain unknown. The sample consisted of blood, either unsorted or a sorted T cell fraction (not recorded which). The receptors come from a male donor with ankylosing spondylitis.

This sequence joins TRBV12-3 or TRBV12-4 and TRBJ2-1; tentatively, D is TRBD2 (6 bases). The CDR3 runs 13 residues. The V end was cut by 5 bases, the J end by 12 bases, with 17 bases between. For the CDR3, the DNA is TGTGCCAGCAGTCTTCACCGGGACTCCGCGCAGTTCTTC. Translating it yields CASSLHRDSAQFF.

This clonotype occurred a few times. This chain connects TRBV20-1 to TRBJ2-7; a weak D match, TRBD1 (5 bases). In germline, CDR1 is DFQATT, CDR2 SNEGSKA (reference sequence). V lost 0 bases to trimming and J lost 6 bases, with 9 bases between them. The CDR3 is made up of 12 amino acids. The DNA of the CDR3 is TGCAGTGCTAGAGATGGGGCGCGCGAGCAGTACTTC. Translation: CSARDGAREQYF.

This clonotype was observed a few times. The chain employs TRBV7-2 and TRBJ2-1, with 14 bases lining up with TRBD2. The CDR3 consists of 16 residues. The germline V gene has CDR1 SGHTA and CDR2 FQGNSA. With V trimmed by 4 bases and J by 8 bases, 7 bases remained unmatched. Here the CDR3 reads CASSSGLAGGFYEQFF. The DNA for the CDR3 is TGTGCCAGCAGCTCCGGACTAGCGGGAGGTTTCTATGAGCAGTTCTTC.

The J gene is TRBJ1-2, the V gene TRBV12-3 or TRBV12-4; 10 bases are a match to TRBD1. V shed 3 bases and J 9 bases; nucleotides not matched to a gene: 7. This CDR3 spans 14 amino acids. The CDR3 here is CASSFMRTGGSYTF. The CDR3 DNA sequence: TGTGCCAGCAGTTTTATGAGGACAGGGGGAAGCTACACCTTC.

This clonotype was seen a few times. The chain carries TRBV24-1 and TRBJ2-3, with TRBD1 as a possible D gene (6 bases). The CDR3 has 15 residues. Per germline, CDR1 KGHDR and CDR2 SFDVKD. The V gene lost 3 bases and the J gene lost 6 bases, with 15 bases spanning the gap. CDR3 bases: TGTGCCACCAGTGATCTCGACAGGTCAAGTGATACGCAGTATTTT. Translating it yields CATSDLDRSSDTQYF.

This clonotype was counted only a few times. J is TRBJ2-3 and V is TRBV4-1; TRBD2 matches 8 bases. CDR1 and CDR2 (germline): MGHRA, YSYEKL. The CDR3 totals 15 residues. V was clipped by 2 bases and J by 3 bases; unmatched bases: 4. The CDR3 coding sequence is TGCGCCAGCAGCCAACAGGGACTAGGAACAGATACGCAGTATTTT. Translating it yields CASSQQGLGTDTQYF.

This clonotype came up many times. The chain uses TRBV2 and TRBJ2-1; perhaps TRBD1 as D (5 bases). Germline V gives CDR1 SNHLY, CDR2 FYNNEI. Trimming pared 5 bases from V and 2 bases from J, leaving 13 bases between. This CDR3 contains 15 residues. CDR3 region: CASSPLGPPYNEQFF. For the CDR3, the DNA is TGTGCCAGCAGTCCCTTGGGGCCCCCCTACAATGAGCAGTTCTTC.

This chain links TRBV19 with TRBJ1-5, with D possibly TRBD1 on 5 matching bases. The CDR3 spans 15 residues. V was cut by 3 bases and J by 5 bases, with 14 bases left in between. CDR1 is LNHDA, CDR2 SQIVND, per germline (reference sequence). CDR3 amino acids: CASSMGQFRDQPQHF. CDR3 DNA sequence: TGTGCCAGTAGTATGGGGCAGTTTAGAGATCAGCCCCAGCATTTT.

This clonotype was picked up a small number of times. V and J are TRBV7-2 and TRBJ1-4, with D hard to call. Germline V CDR1 and CDR2: SGHTA, FQGNSA. The CDR3 extends over 16 amino acids. Deletions cut 4 bases from V and 0 bases from J, with 12 bases between. The CDR3 DNA reads as TGTGCCAGCAGCTCCTTCGGAGGGACAACTAATGAAAAACTGTTTTTT. Its protein is CASSSFGGTTNEKLFF.

This clonotype has at least ten counts. The chain employs TRBV7-6 and TRBJ2-7, with 7 bases matching TRBD1. Germline CDR1 is SGHVS and CDR2 is FNYEAQ. The CDR3 contains 16 residues. The junction had 9 bases not matched to a gene; V was cut back by 3 bases and J by 1 base. CDR3 bases: TGTGCCAGCAGCTTGGCCCCTCTGGACAGGTCCTACGAGCAGTACTTC. Protein product: CASSLAPLDRSYEQYF.

This clonotype appeared a few times. This chain joins TRBV18 and TRBJ1-6; TRBD1 aligns across 7 bases. CDR3 length equals 15 residues. V dropped 0 bases and J dropped 7; count of bases not matched to a gene: 3. The germline V gene encodes CDR1 KGHSH and CDR2 LQKENI. The CDR3 protein is CASSPPDRDNSPLHF. As DNA, the CDR3 is TGTGCCAGCTCACCACCCGACAGGGACAATTCACCCCTCCACTTT.

The chain uses TRBV4-2 and TRBJ2-1; 14 nucleotides align to TRBD2. Per the germline V gene, CDR1 is LGHNA and CDR2 is YNFKEQ. Trimming at V came to 3 bases and at J to 10 bases, leaving 11 bases not matched to a gene. The CDR3 consists of 17 residues. Written as DNA, the CDR3 is TGTGCCAGCAGCCATGGACTAGCGGGGGGTCCTCTACGGGAGCAGTTCTTC. It codes for CASSHGLAGGPLREQFF.

The rearrangement joins TRBV20-1 to TRBJ2-3; 7 nucleotides match TRBD2. With V trimmed by 6 bases and J by 6 bases, 6 bases remained unmatched. CDR1 is DFQATT, CDR2 SNEGSKA, per germline (reference sequence). CDR3 length: 12 residues. In DNA form, the CDR3 reads TGCAGTGCCCCCGGGGGAGGGGATACGCAGTATTTT. This translates into CSAPGGGDTQYF.

The chain joins TRBV20-1 to TRBJ1-2, with TRBD1 matching over 8 bases. The CDR3 is 12 residues long. Germline CDR1 DFQATT, CDR2 SNEGSKA (reference sequence). V lost 7 bases and J lost 8; bases outside the gene matches: 9. The CDR3 reads CSGATGVGGYTF. DNA of the CDR3: TGCAGTGGGGCGACAGGGGTCGGGGGCTACACCTTC.

This clonotype has more than one count but fewer than ten. The chain employs TRBV20-1 and TRBJ2-3; 10 bases fit TRBD2. CDR1 is DFQATT, CDR2 SNEGSKA, per germline (reference sequence). CDR3 length: 15 residues. The V gene end was trimmed by 4 bases and the J gene end by 0 bases; junction bases not matched to a gene: 4. The CDR3: CSATGTSASTDTQYF. The CDR3 DNA reads TGCAGTGCTACCGGGACTAGCGCTAGCACAGATACGCAGTATTTT.

This clonotype was recorded at least ten times. The chain combines TRBV20-1 with TRBJ2-7; 7 bases are shared with TRBD2. The V gene end was trimmed by 1 base and the J gene end by 6 bases; junction bases not matched to a gene: 3. The germline gives CDR1 DFQATT, CDR2 SNEGSKA (reference sequence). CDR3 length: 12 residues. The CDR3 DNA sequence: TGCAGTGCTAGAGCGGGGGGTTCCGAGCAGTACTTC. Residues: CSARAGGSEQYF.

At least ten counts were recorded for this clonotype. The rearrangement uses TRBV5-1 and TRBJ2-2; no firm D call. CDR1 is SGHRS and CDR2 is YFSETQ in the germline V gene. Trimming shortened V by 5 bases and J by 6 bases, and 14 bases separated the two germline ends. The length of the CDR3 is 14 residues. CDR3 loop: CASSSVASPGELFF. The CDR3 nucleotides read TGCGCCAGCAGTTCGGTGGCGTCCCCCGGGGAGCTGTTTTTT.